This T cell receptor beta chain appears in the sequencing data of a study of T cell responses to AZD1222 COVID-19 vaccine. Study-wide findings and caveats: Donors were largely white British and mainly female; clonal diversity was possibly underestimated.

The CDR3 is made up of 15 amino acids. Germline CDR1 is SGHRS and CDR2 is YFSETQ. V was shortened by 0 bases and J by 6 bases, with 15 bases between the two germline ends. Some clones are missing from TCRdb's copy, which holds only in-frame ones; the method was immunoSEQ multiplex PCR. The table includes some 130,000 clones, approximately 90% detected once. A note on this clone: The antigen remains undetermined.

The V and J genes are TRBV5-1 and TRBJ1-2; D may be TRBD1 (6 bases). The source material was peripheral blood, sampled on day 0 of AZD1222 vaccination. This TCR came from an adult in good health. CDR3 DNA sequence: TGCGCCAGCAGCTTGGACCCAGGGGCCGCAGATGGCTACACCTTC. Translation: CASSLDPGAADGYTF.